These T cell receptor beta chains were read from a single sample in a study of T cell changes during pregnancy in multiple sclerosis. Clones were read by immunoSEQ multiplex PCR, and TCRdb kept only the in-frame ones, dropping some. The data hold about 110,000 clones, with about nine tenths observed a single time. The sample was peripheral blood, taken after pregnancy. The source of these receptors is a female donor with multiple sclerosis, enrolled in a pregnancy study. Both conserved end residues are part of each CDR3. A D gene is named only where the DNA matches it firmly. Expanded clones are given a class, and other clones once, few, many or no size at all.

d_call	v_call	clone_size	j_call	cdr3_aa	cdr3_nt
-	TRBV18	-	TRBJ1-2	CASSPDISNYGYTF	TGTGCCAGCTCACCAGACATATCTAACTATGGCTACACCTTC
-	TRBV6-1	-	TRBJ1-3	CASSEVDTGNTIYF	TGTGCCAGCAGTGAAGTGGACACCGGAAACACCATATATTTT
TRBD2	TRBV7-2	-	TRBJ2-7	CASSTTSGASYEQYF	TGTGCCAGCAGCACGACTAGCGGGGCCTCCTACGAGCAGTACTTC
TRBD1	TRBV6-5	-	TRBJ2-7	CASSHGQGAYEQYF	TGTGCCAGCAGCCATGGACAGGGGGCCTACGAGCAGTACTTC
-	TRBV9	once	TRBJ2-3	CASSTKGGEDTQYF	TGTGCCAGCAGCACCAAAGGGGGGGAAGATACGCAGTATTTT
-	TRBV7-6	-	TRBJ2-5	CASSYPTYRQSGETQYF	TGTGCCAGCAGCTACCCCACTTATAGACAGTCTGGAGAGACCCAGTACTTC
TRBD1	TRBV11-2	-	TRBJ2-5	CASNRGPQETQYF	TGTGCCAGCAACAGGGGGCCTCAAGAGACCCAGTACTTC
-	TRBV15	-	TRBJ1-2	CATSRDRGRSYGYTF	TGTGCCACCAGCAGAGATCGTGGGCGAAGCTATGGCTACACCTTC
-	TRBV6-1	-	TRBJ1-5	CASSEGTYSNQPQHF	TGTGCCAGCAGTGAAGGGACATATAGCAATCAGCCCCAGCATTTT
-	TRBV5-4	once	TRBJ1-2	CASSSGDGYTF	TGTGCCAGCAGTTCAGGGGATGGCTACACCTTC
TRBD1	TRBV6-1	-	TRBJ2-2	CASSEWGRGIVGELFF	TGTGCCAGCAGTGAATGGGGCAGGGGGATAGTCGGGGAGCTGTTTTTT
TRBD1	TRBV7-9	-	TRBJ2-7	CASLGQGDEQYF	TGTGCCAGCTTGGGACAGGGGGACGAGCAGTACTTC
-	TRBV7-8	-	TRBJ2-5	CASRPTQQTQYF	TGTGCCAGCAGACCGACACAACAGACCCAGTACTTC
TRBD2	TRBV11-1	-	TRBJ2-3	CASRQTGTSGTDTQYF	TGTGCCAGCAGACAGACCGGGACTAGCGGTACAGATACGCAGTATTTT
TRBD2	TRBV9	-	TRBJ2-7	CASSATSGGAGEQYF	TGTGCCAGCAGCGCAACTAGCGGGGGGGCGGGTGAGCAGTACTTC
-	TRBV29-1	-	TRBJ1-1	CSVLRGIIPTKAFF	TGCAGCGTCCTCAGGGGTATCATCCCAACGAAAGCTTTCTTT
-	TRBV5-4	-	TRBJ1-1	CASSLESDREAFF	TGTGCCAGCAGCTTGGAGAGTGACAGGGAAGCTTTCTTT
TRBD2	TRBV7-6	once	TRBJ2-3	CASSPHLAGRDTQYF	TGTGCCAGCAGCCCCCACCTAGCGGGGCGAGATACGCAGTATTTT
TRBD2	TRBV5-1	once	TRBJ2-1	CASRGSGVTYNEQFF	TGCGCCAGCAGGGGTAGCGGGGTTACCTACAATGAGCAGTTCTTC
-	TRBV5-5	-	TRBJ1-6	CASSLTRQVVFSPLHF	TGTGCCAGCAGCTTGACGCGACAGGTCGTTTTTTCACCCCTCCACTTT
-	TRBV6-4	-	TRBJ2-1	CASSSGESSYNEQFF	TGTGCCAGCAGTTCAGGGGAAAGCTCCTACAATGAGCAGTTCTTC
TRBD1	TRBV15	-	TRBJ1-2	CATRGGVFDYGYTF	TGTGCCACCAGAGGGGGCGTCTTCGACTATGGCTACACCTTC
TRBD1	TRBV5-4	-	TRBJ2-7	CASSLRQGKIYEQYF	TGTGCCAGCAGCTTGAGACAGGGGAAAATCTACGAGCAGTACTTC
-	TRBV15	-	TRBJ2-7	CATSRGDRAYEQYF	TGTGCCACCAGCAGAGGAGACAGAGCCTACGAGCAGTACTTC
-	TRBV30	-	TRBJ2-7	CAWSGVVGGYEQYF	TGTGCCTGGAGTGGAGTGGTCGGGGGCTACGAGCAGTACTTC
TRBD1	TRBV6-5	-	TRBJ2-7	CASSFWDRTYEQYF	TGTGCCAGCAGTTTTTGGGACAGGACTTACGAGCAGTACTTC
TRBD2	TRBV6-6	-	TRBJ2-3	CASSYRPAGVTDTQYF	TGTGCCAGCAGTTACCGCCCAGCGGGGGTAACAGATACGCAGTATTTT
-	TRBV7-8	once	TRBJ2-2	CASSSGGPDTGELFF	TGTGCCAGCAGCTCCGGGGGGCCGGACACCGGGGAGCTGTTTTTT
-	TRBV7-3	-	TRBJ1-1	CASSLRAENTEAFF	TGTGCCAGCAGCTTAAGGGCAGAGAACACTGAAGCTTTCTTT
-	TRBV12-5	-	TRBJ1-2	CASGFGQGGYGYTF	TGTGCTAGTGGTTTCGGGCAAGGGGGATATGGCTACACCTTC
-	TRBV19	-	TRBJ1-2	CASSIARVEGYTF	TGTGCCAGTAGTATCGCCAGGGTAGAGGGCTACACCTTC
-	TRBV2	few	TRBJ1-5	CASSEARTEWRPQHF	TGTGCCAGCAGTGAAGCGCGGACAGAGTGGAGGCCCCAGCATTTT
-	TRBV5-1	-	TRBJ1-3	CASSLSGQLISGNTIYF	TGCGCCAGCAGCTTGTCAGGACAGCTTATCTCTGGAAACACCATATATTTT
TRBD2	TRBV5-4	few	TRBJ2-1	CASSLAAGGSYNEQFF	TGTGCCAGCAGCTTGGCCGCGGGGGGGTCCTACAATGAGCAGTTCTTC
-	TRBV7-2	few	TRBJ2-1	CASSRSGRLNNEQFF	TGTGCCAGCAGCCGAAGCGGGCGGTTGAACAATGAGCAGTTCTTC
-	TRBV18	-	TRBJ2-5	CASSPAVKTQYF	TGTGCCAGCTCACCCGCAGTAAAGACCCAGTACTTC
TRBD1	TRBV27	-	TRBJ1-5	CASSLRGQGSYQPQHF	TGTGCCAGCAGTCTCCGTGGACAGGGGAGTTATCAGCCCCAGCATTTT
TRBD1	TRBV5-1	-	TRBJ2-7	CASSLDRGIPYF	TGCGCCAGCAGCTTGGACAGGGGAATACCGTACTTC
-	TRBV7-9	few	TRBJ2-2	CASRERSHTGELFF	TGTGCCAGCAGGGAGCGGTCTCACACCGGGGAGCTGTTTTTT
-	TRBV11-2	-	TRBJ2-5	CASSLGIQDLETQYF	TGTGCCAGCAGCTTAGGAATACAGGATCTAGAGACCCAGTACTTC
TRBD2	TRBV19	-	TRBJ2-2	CASSMMAGGNTGELFF	TGTGCCAGTAGTATGATGGCGGGGGGGAACACCGGGGAGCTGTTTTTT
-	TRBV19	once	TRBJ2-3	CASSLGGLAMTDTQYF	TGTGCCAGTAGTTTGGGGGGTTTAGCGATGACAGATACGCAGTATTTT
-	TRBV5-1	-	TRBJ2-2	CASILDRTENTGELFF	TGCGCCAGCATCCTGGACCGGACAGAGAACACCGGGGAGCTGTTTTTT
-	TRBV4-1	-	TRBJ2-3	CASSQVARLSTDTQYF	TGCGCCAGCAGCCAAGTCGCCCGACTTAGCACAGATACGCAGTATTTT
-	TRBV6-6	-	TRBJ1-2	CASSLDRNYGYTF	TGTGCCAGCAGCCTCGACAGGAACTATGGCTACACCTTC
TRBD1	TRBV11-2	few	TRBJ1-6	CASSSGPGQGGNSPLHF	TGTGCCAGCAGCTCAGGACCGGGACAGGGTGGTAATTCACCCCTCCACTTT